Following are 9 T cell receptor beta chains from one sample sequenced in a study of identical twins. MiXCR, applied by TCRdb to the 5' RACE reads, yields one record per CDR3 protein. The table shows 450,000 or so distinct CDR3 sequences, with about 13% occurring only once. This sample also appeared in a second study, on yellow fever vaccine responses in identical twins.

The source material was CD4+ T cells sorted from blood. The receptors here all came from a woman between 18 and 29 years old in good health.

This clonotype was counted between two and nine times. The chain's CDR3 is CASSEGGSRTDTQYF. The DNA of the CDR3 is TGTGCCAGCAGTGAAGGGGGTTCACGCACAGATACGCAGTATTTT. The genes are TRBV6-1 and TRBJ2-3; D is unclear. This CDR3 is built from 15 residues. Trimming removed 1 base from V and 1 base from J, with 9 bases in between. CDR1 is MNHNS and CDR2 is SASEGT in the germline V gene.

The V call is TRBV7-2, the J call TRBJ2-1; 11 positions agree with TRBD2. The germline V gene encodes CDR1 SGHTA and CDR2 FQGNSA. The V and J ends lost 0 bases and 2 bases, in that order; junction bases with no gene match: 3. The CDR3 is 17 amino acids. CDR3 bases: TGTGCCAGCAGCTTAGCACCTAGCGGGGGGCCCTACAATGAGCAGTTCTTC. This codes for CASSLAPSGGPYNEQFF.

This clonotype was seen repeatedly, ten times or more. V usage is TRBV5-1 and J usage is TRBJ2-3; 7 nucleotides match TRBD1. V shed 9 bases, J shed 4 bases, and the junction held 11 bases outside the gene matches. Germline-derived CDR1 and CDR2 are SGHRS and YFSETQ. The CDR3 spans 14 residues. CDR3 nucleotides: TGCGCCACCAAATTGACAGGGATGGCAGATACGCAGTATTTT. It is translated as CATKLTGMADTQYF. Using reference TRBV5-1 and TRBJ2-3 for the parts outside the CDR3, the full variable domain is KAGVTQTPRYLIKTRGQQVTLSCSPISGHRSVSWYQQTPGQGLQFLFEYFSETQRNKGNFPGRFSGRQFSNSRSEMNVSTLELGDSALYLCATKLTGMADTQYFGPGTRLTVL.

The V gene is TRBV7-2, the J gene TRBJ2-5, with 7 positions matching TRBD1. The CDR3 extends over 15 amino acids. V gave up 8 bases and J gave up 5 bases; unmatched junction bases: 14. The germline gives CDR1 SGHTA, CDR2 FQGNSA. The CDR3 protein is CASSETGSILETQYF. CDR3 DNA: TGTGCCAGCTCTGAGACAGGGTCGATTTTGGAGACCCAGTACTTC.

The gene calls are TRBV5-1 and TRBJ2-1; D gene uncertain. V shed 0 bases and J shed 8 bases, with 6 bases lying between them. Per the germline V gene, CDR1 is SGHRS and CDR2 is YFSETQ. CDR3 length equals 12 residues. The CDR3 DNA reads TGCGCCAGCAGCTTGGTTCTGGATGAGCAGTTCTTC. Its protein is CASSLVLDEQFF. The variable domain in full, with the rest retrieved from reference TRBV5-1 and TRBJ2-1, is KAGVTQTPRYLIKTRGQQVTLSCSPISGHRSVSWYQQTPGQGLQFLFEYFSETQRNKGNFPGRFSGRQFSNSRSEMNVSTLELGDSALYLCASSLVLDEQFFGPGTRLTVL.

This clonotype was counted a few times. The chain is built from TRBV6-2 or TRBV6-3 and TRBJ2-7, with D possibly being TRBD1 or TRBD2 (5 bases each). V lost 1 base, J lost 0 bases, and 13 bases lay in between. The CDR3 is made up of 16 amino acids. Germline-derived CDR1 and CDR2 are MNHEY and SVGEGT. The CDR3 loop reads CASSYYAGTISYEQYF. The CDR3 DNA follows: TGTGCCAGCAGTTACTACGCAGGGACCATCTCCTACGAGCAGTACTTC.

V gene TRBV9 combines with J gene TRBJ2-7, with 13 bases that match TRBD2. In germline, CDR1 is SGDLS, CDR2 YYNGEE. The CDR3 covers 15 residues. V trimming: 4 bases; J trimming: 9 bases; junction bases outside the gene matches: 10. For the CDR3, the DNA is TGTGCCAGCAGCCTCGGGACTAGCGGGGCACGAGGGCAGTACTTC. Its translation is CASSLGTSGARGQYF.

The gene calls are TRBV19 and TRBJ2-3; D is perhaps TRBD2 (5 bases). This CDR3 is 15 amino acids long. V gave up 3 bases and J gave up 2 bases, with 12 bases separating them. CDR1 LNHDA and CDR2 SQIVND come from the germline V gene (reference sequence). The CDR3: CASSIQADFTDTQYF. Written as DNA, the CDR3 is TGTGCCAGTAGTATCCAGGCGGACTTCACAGATACGCAGTATTTT.

CDR3 bases: TGTGCCAGCAGTTTAACGCAGGGCAGCAATCAGCCCCAGCATTTT. Protein sequence: CASSLTQGSNQPQHF. The chain is built from TRBV12-3 or TRBV12-4 and TRBJ1-5; possibly TRBD1 for D (5 bases). The length of the CDR3 is 15 residues. V lost 2 bases, J lost 1 base, and 9 bases lay in between.